The 15 T cell receptor beta chains below come from one sample, sequenced in a study of T cells in Graves' hyperthyroidism and ophthalmopathy. Authors of the study amplified TCR beta CDR3 regions from RNA transcripts. The HTBI primer set served for first-round RT-PCR of the TCR CDR3. TCRdb re-called the multiplex PCR reads with MiXCR, one entry per CDR3 protein. The table shows fewer than 250,000 distinct CDR3 sequences, with approximately 24% occurring only once. Input material: blood. The receptor set was obtained from a woman between 40 and 55 years old with Graves' ophthalmopathy.

This clonotype was seen many times. The chain couples TRBV6-5 to TRBJ1-2; possible D gene TRBD1, 5 bases. Germline lookup yields CDR1 MNHEY and CDR2 SVGAGI. The CDR3 is 13 residues long. V was trimmed by 2 bases and J by 8 bases, leaving 12 bases between them. CDR3 nucleotide sequence: TGTGCCAGCAGTTACCAGGGCTTGAGCGGCTACACCTTC. It specifies CASSYQGLSGYTF.

Many counts were recorded for this clonotype. This chain connects TRBV12-3 or TRBV12-4 to TRBJ2-7; TRBD2 aligns across 13 bases. The CDR3 runs 17 residues. V lost 3 bases, J lost 4 bases, and 9 bases stayed unmatched. Written as DNA, the CDR3 is TGTGCCAGCAGTTTGACCGGGACTAGCGGGACCAAATACGAGCAGTACTTC. Protein product: CASSLTGTSGTKYEQYF.

Ten or more counts support this clonotype. V and J are TRBV6-1 and TRBJ1-5; D is unclear. This CDR3 region has 13 residues. V was trimmed by 7 bases and J by 0 bases, leaving 7 bases between them. Germline V gene sequence: CDR1 MNHNS, CDR2 SASEGT. CDR3 protein: CASMAASNQPQHF. The CDR3, as DNA: TGTGCCAGCATGGCGGCTAGCAATCAGCCCCAGCATTTT.

At least ten counts were recorded for this clonotype. V and J are TRBV12-3 or TRBV12-4 and TRBJ2-7; TRBD1 is a possible D gene (5 bases). The CDR3 has 14 residues. V was shortened by 1 base and J by 6 bases, with 13 bases between the two germline ends. The CDR3 coding sequence is TGTGCCAGCAGTTTAGGTTCCAGGGTCAGCGAGCAGTACTTC. Translating gives CASSLGSRVSEQYF.

This clonotype was picked up a small number of times. This chain uses TRBV4-1 with TRBJ1-2; D is ambiguous. The V end was cut by 0 bases, the J end by 8 bases, with 4 bases between. CDR1 is MGHRA and CDR2 is YSYEKL in the germline V gene. The CDR3 is made up of 11 amino acids. Written as DNA, the CDR3 is TGCGCCAGCAGCCAAGATGCCGGCTACACCTTC. Its translation is CASSQDAGYTF.

This clonotype was found many times. V usage is TRBV20-1 and J usage is TRBJ2-7; perhaps TRBD2 as D (5 bases). Per the germline V gene, CDR1 is DFQATT and CDR2 is SNEGSKA (reference sequence). V lost 5 bases and J 3 bases, leaving 20 bases between the germline ends. This CDR3 comprises 15 residues. The DNA for the CDR3 is TGCAGTGCTTCACTTCCCTCCGGGAAACACTACGAGCAGTACTTC. Its translation: CSASLPSGKHYEQYF.

The chain recombines TRBV20-1 with TRBJ2-7, with 9 bases matching TRBD2. J was trimmed by 7 bases and V by 0 bases; bases with no gene match: 10. Per germline, CDR1 DFQATT and CDR2 SNEGSKA (reference sequence). The CDR3 covers 15 residues. The CDR3 protein is CSARDSSGRPGEQYF. CDR3 coding DNA: TGCAGTGCTAGAGATTCCAGCGGGAGGCCAGGGGAGCAGTACTTC.

The CDR3, as DNA: TGTGCCAGCTGGCTTAGCGGGAGTCTGGAGACCCAGTACTTC. Translated, it gives CASWLSGSLETQYF. The chain couples TRBV6-2 or TRBV6-3 to TRBJ2-5; 9 nucleotides line up with TRBD2. Looked up from germline, CDR1 is MNHEY and CDR2 is SVGEGT. The V gene end was trimmed by 8 bases and the J gene end by 5 bases; junction bases not matched to a gene: 9. The CDR3 spans 14 residues.

This clonotype has at least ten counts. Sequence at one end of the junction differs from germline and may be a read error. The chain links TRBV9 to TRBJ1-2, with D possibly being TRBD1 (5 bases). The CDR3 sequence is 14 residues long. The germline CDR1 and CDR2 sequences are SGDLS and YYNGEE. The CDR3 sequence: CACSVTNWGAGYTF. CDR3 nucleotides: TGTGCCTGCAGCGTAACGAACTGGGGCGCGGGCTACACCTTC.

This clonotype was seen ten or more times. The chain joins TRBV7-2 to TRBJ2-7, with 7 bases lining up with TRBD1. This CDR3 contains 17 residues. V dropped 4 bases and J dropped 1; count of bases not matched to a gene: 13. Per germline, CDR1 SGHTA and CDR2 FQGNSA. The CDR3 DNA reads as TGTGCCAGCAGCTCCTTGGTAGGGACAGCCCCTTCCTACGAGCAGTACTTC. Its protein is CASSSLVGTAPSYEQYF.

The gene calls are TRBV19 and TRBJ2-5; 8 nucleotides match TRBD1. Germline lookup yields CDR1 LNHDA and CDR2 SQIVND (reference sequence). V lost 7 bases and J lost 5; bases outside the gene matches: 6. The CDR3 runs 13 residues. CDR3 nucleotide sequence: TGTGCCAGTAACGATAGGACAGGGGAGACCCAGTACTTC. The encoded protein is CASNDRTGETQYF.

This clonotype was seen ten or more times. Here the CDR3 DNA reads TGCGCCAGCAGCTTGGGCGGGAAAGGCGCAGATACGCAGTATTTT. It specifies CASSLGGKGADTQYF. The V gene is TRBV5-1, the J gene TRBJ2-3; D perhaps matches TRBD2 (6 bases). The length of the CDR3 is 15 residues. Trimming shortened V by 0 bases and J by 4 bases, and 12 bases separated the two germline ends. CDR1 is SGHRS, CDR2 YFSETQ, per germline.

This clonotype occurred many times. This chain connects TRBV5-1 to TRBJ2-7, with D perhaps TRBD1 (5 bases). The CDR3 is 17 residues long. Looked up from germline, CDR1 is SGHRS and CDR2 is YFSETQ. The ends were cut back, 0 bases at V and 2 bases at J, with 18 bases in the middle. The CDR3 coding sequence is TGCGCCAGCAGCTTGGAAAGGGGCCGTGACAGACCCTACGAGCAGTACTTC. This gives the protein CASSLERGRDRPYEQYF. Variable domain in full (rest from reference TRBV5-1 and TRBJ2-7): KAGVTQTPRYLIKTRGQQVTLSCSPISGHRSVSWYQQTPGQGLQFLFEYFSETQRNKGNFPGRFSGRQFSNSRSEMNVSTLELGDSALYLCASSLERGRDRPYEQYFGPGTRLTVT.

This clonotype was recorded many times. The genes are TRBV10-3 and TRBJ2-5, with TRBD2 as a possible D gene (6 bases). The V and J ends lost 4 bases and 1 base respectively, with 19 bases between them. The CDR3 sequence is 17 residues long. The germline gives CDR1 ENHRY, CDR2 SYGVKD. CDR3: CAISARGRGIGQETQYF. The CDR3 nucleotides read TGTGCCATCAGTGCTAGGGGCCGGGGGATCGGCCAAGAGACCCAGTACTTC.

This clonotype has at least ten counts. V gene TRBV6-4 combines with J gene TRBJ2-2, with D unresolved. The V gene's germline CDR1 is MRHNA and CDR2 SNTAGT. The V end was cut by 2 bases, the J end by 5 bases, with 9 bases between. This CDR3 contains 14 residues. CDR3 region: CASSDQWRTGELFF. The CDR3 DNA is TGTGCCAGCAGTGACCAGTGGAGAACCGGGGAGCTGTTTTTT.